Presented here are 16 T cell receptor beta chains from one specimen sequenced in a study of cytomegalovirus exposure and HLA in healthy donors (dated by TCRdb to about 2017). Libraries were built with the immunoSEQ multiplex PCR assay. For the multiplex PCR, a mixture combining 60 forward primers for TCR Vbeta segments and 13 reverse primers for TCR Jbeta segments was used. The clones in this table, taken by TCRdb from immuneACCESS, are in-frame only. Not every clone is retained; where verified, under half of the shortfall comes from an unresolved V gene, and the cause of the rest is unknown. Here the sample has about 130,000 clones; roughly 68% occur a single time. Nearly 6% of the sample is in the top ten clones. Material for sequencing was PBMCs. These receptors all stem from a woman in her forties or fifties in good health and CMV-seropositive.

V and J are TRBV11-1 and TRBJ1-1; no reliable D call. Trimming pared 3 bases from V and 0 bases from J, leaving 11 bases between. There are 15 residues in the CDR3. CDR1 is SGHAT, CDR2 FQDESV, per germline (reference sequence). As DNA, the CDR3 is TGTGCCAGCAGCTTCCGAGAGAGCATGAACACTGAAGCTTTCTTT. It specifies CASSFRESMNTEAFF.

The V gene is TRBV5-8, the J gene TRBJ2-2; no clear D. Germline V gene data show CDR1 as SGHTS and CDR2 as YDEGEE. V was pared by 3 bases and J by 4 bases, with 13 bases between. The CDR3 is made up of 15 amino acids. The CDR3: CASSSLKRGTGELFF. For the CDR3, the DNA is TGTGCCAGCAGCTCCCTAAAAAGAGGCACCGGGGAGCTGTTTTTT. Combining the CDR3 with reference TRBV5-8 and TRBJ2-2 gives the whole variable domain EAGVTQSPTHLIKTRGQQATLRCSPISGHTSVYWYQQALGLGLQFLLWYDEGEERNRGNFPPRFSGRQFPNYSSELNVNALELEDSALYLCASSSLKRGTGELFFGEGSRLTVL.

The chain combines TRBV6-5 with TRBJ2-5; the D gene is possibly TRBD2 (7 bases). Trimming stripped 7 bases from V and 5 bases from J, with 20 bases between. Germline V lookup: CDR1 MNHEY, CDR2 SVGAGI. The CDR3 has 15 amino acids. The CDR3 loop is CASIQGGGFWETQYF. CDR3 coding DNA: TGTGCCAGCATTCAAGGGGGGGGGTTTTGGGAGACCCAGTACTTC.

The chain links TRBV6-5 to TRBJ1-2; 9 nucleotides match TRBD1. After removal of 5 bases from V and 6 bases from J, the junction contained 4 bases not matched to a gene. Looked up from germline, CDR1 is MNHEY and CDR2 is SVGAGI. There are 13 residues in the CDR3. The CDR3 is CASSLGDRDGYTF. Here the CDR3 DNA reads TGTGCCAGCAGTCTCGGGGACAGGGATGGCTACACCTTC.

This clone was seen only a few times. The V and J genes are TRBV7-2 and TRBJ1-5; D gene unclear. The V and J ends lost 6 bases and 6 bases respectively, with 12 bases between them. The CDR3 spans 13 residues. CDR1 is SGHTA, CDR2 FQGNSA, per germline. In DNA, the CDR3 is TGTGCCAGCAGTTCGACTCGGGGTCAGCCCCAGCATTTT. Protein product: CASSSTRGQPQHF.

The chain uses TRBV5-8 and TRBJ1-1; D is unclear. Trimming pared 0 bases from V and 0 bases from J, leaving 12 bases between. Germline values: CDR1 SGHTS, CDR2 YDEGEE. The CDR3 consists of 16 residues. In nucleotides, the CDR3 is TGTGCCAGCAGCTTGGGAGCGGGCAGAATGAACACTGAAGCTTTCTTT. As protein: CASSLGAGRMNTEAFF. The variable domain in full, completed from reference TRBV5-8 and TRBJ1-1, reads EAGVTQSPTHLIKTRGQQATLRCSPISGHTSVYWYQQALGLGLQFLLWYDEGEERNRGNFPPRFSGRQFPNYSSELNVNALELEDSALYLCASSLGAGRMNTEAFFGQGTRLTVV.

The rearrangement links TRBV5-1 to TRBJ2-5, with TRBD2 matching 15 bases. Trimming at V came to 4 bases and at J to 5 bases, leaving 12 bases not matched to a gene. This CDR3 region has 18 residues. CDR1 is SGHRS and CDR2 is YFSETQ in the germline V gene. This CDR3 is CASSRGLAGGQAWETQYF. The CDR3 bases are TGCGCCAGCAGCAGGGGACTAGCGGGGGGCCAGGCGTGGGAGACCCAGTACTTC.

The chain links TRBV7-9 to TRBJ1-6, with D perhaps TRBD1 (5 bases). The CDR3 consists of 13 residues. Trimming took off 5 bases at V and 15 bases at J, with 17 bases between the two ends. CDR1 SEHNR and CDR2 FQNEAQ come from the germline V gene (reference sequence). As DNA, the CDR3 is TGTGCCAGCAGCAAGGACGTACAGGAAAACCTCCACTTT. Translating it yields CASSKDVQENLHF.

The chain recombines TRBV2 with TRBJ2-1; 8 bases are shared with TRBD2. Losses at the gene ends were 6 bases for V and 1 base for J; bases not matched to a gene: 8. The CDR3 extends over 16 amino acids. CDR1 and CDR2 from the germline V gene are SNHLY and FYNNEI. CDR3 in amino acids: CASRRSGGLSYNEQFF. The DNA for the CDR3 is TGTGCCAGCAGACGAAGCGGGGGACTATCCTACAATGAGCAGTTCTTC.

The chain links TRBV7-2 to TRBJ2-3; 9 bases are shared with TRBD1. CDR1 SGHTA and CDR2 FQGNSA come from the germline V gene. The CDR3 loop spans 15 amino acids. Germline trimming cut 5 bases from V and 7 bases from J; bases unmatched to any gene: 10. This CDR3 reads CASSLSGTGSHTQYF. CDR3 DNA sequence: TGTGCCAGCAGCCTATCCGGGACAGGGAGTCATACGCAGTATTTT.

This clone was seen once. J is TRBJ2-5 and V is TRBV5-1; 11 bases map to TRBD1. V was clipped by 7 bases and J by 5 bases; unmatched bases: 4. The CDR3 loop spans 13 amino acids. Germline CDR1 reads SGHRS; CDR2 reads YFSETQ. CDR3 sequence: CASSGQGEETQYF. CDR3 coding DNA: TGCGCCAGCTCGGGACAGGGGGAGGAGACCCAGTACTTC.

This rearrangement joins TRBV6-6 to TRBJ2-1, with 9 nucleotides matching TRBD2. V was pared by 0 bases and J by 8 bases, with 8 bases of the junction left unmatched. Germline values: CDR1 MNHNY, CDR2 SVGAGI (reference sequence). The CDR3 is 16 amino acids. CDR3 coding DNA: TGTGCCAGCAGTTACTCCCAGCGGGGGGACTCGGATGAGCAGTTCTTC. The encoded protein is CASSYSQRGDSDEQFF.

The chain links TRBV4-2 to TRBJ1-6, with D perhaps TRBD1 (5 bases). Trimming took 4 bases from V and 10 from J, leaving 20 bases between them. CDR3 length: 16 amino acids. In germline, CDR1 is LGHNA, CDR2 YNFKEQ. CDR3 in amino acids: CASSPAAIPEGSPLHF. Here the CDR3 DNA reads TGTGCCAGCAGCCCTGCAGCGATTCCGGAGGGGTCACCCCTCCACTTT.

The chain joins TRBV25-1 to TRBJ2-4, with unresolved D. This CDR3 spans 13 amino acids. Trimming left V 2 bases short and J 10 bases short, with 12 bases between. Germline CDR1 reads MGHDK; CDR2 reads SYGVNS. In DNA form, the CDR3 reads TGTGCCAGCAGTGAAGCTAATGAGGCAATTCAGTACTTC. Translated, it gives CASSEANEAIQYF. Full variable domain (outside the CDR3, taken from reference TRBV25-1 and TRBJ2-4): EADIYQTPRYLVIGTGKKITLECSQTMGHDKMYWYQQDPGMELHLIHYSYGVNSTEKGDLSSESTVSRIRTEHFPLTLESARPSHTSQYLCASSEANEAIQYFGAGTRLSVL.

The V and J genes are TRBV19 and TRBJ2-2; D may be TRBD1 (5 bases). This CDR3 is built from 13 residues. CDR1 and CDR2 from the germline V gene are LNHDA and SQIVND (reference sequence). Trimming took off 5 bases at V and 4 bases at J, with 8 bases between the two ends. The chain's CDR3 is CASSWQGTGELFF. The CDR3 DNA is TGTGCCAGTAGTTGGCAGGGCACCGGGGAGCTGTTTTTT.

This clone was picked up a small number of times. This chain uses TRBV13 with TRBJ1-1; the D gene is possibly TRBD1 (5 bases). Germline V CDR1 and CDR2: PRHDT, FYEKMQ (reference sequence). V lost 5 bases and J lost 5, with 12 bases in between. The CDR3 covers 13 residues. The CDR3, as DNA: TGTGCCAGCAGCGTCTCCAGGGTAACTGAAGCTTTCTTT. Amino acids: CASSVSRVTEAFF.